Following are 29 T cell receptor beta chains from one sample sequenced in a study. TCRdb fed the 5' RACE reads into MiXCR, producing one record per CDR3 protein. The table includes tens of thousands of distinct CDR3 sequences, about 29% detected once. The sequencing sample was made of tumor-infiltrating naive CD4+ T cells sorted from the breast tumor. As for subset: naive CD4+ T cells, CD4+CD45RA+CD25-. Receptor source: a female donor with breast cancer.

The rearrangement links TRBV30 to TRBJ1-2; TRBD1 is a possible D gene (6 bases). V was trimmed by 0 bases and J by 5 bases, leaving 16 bases between them. This CDR3 comprises 15 residues. Germline values: CDR1 GTSNPN, CDR2 SVGIG (reference sequence). CDR3 protein: CAWSVLYREGYGYTF. The CDR3 DNA follows: TGTGCCTGGAGTGTACTTTACAGGGAGGGTTATGGCTACACCTTC.

The sample holds many counts of this clonotype. The chain has TRBV12-3 or TRBV12-4 and TRBJ2-1, with TRBD2 identical over 11 bases. Unmatched junction bases numbered 10, after V lost 6 bases and J lost 9 bases. CDR3 length equals 15 residues. The CDR3 nucleotides are TGTGCCAGCAGCCCTATTAGCGGGAGGGCCGGTGAGCAGTTCTTC. Translated, it gives CASSPISGRAGEQFF.

The chain has TRBV18 and TRBJ1-1; D is uncertain. Between the trimmed V and J ends, which lost 4 bases and 1 base, there was a span of 10 bases. Per the germline V gene, CDR1 is KGHSH and CDR2 is LQKENI. There are 14 residues in the CDR3. DNA of the CDR3: TGTGCCAGCTCACTTGGGGAGGAGAACACTGAAGCTTTCTTT. It codes for CASSLGEENTEAFF.

Concerning this clonotype: A read error may explain this, as a much larger clone is one base away. The chain has TRBV20-1 and TRBJ2-1; 8 nucleotides agree with TRBD2. Germline-derived CDR1 and CDR2 are DFQATT and SNEGSKA (reference sequence). The CDR3 consists of 15 residues. J gave up 12 bases and V 0 bases, and 13 bases lay outside the gene matches. CDR3 residues: CSARDPRGAGDGQFF. For the CDR3, the DNA is TGCAGTGCTAGAGACCCGCGGGGGGCCGGCGATGGGCAGTTCTTC.

The table lists this clonotype with many counts. This chain connects TRBV5-5 to TRBJ2-4; 9 nucleotides align to TRBD1. The CDR3 covers 19 residues. J lost 1 base, V lost 2 bases, and 13 bases had no gene match. CDR1 is SGHKS, CDR2 YYEKEE, per germline (reference sequence). CDR3 residues: CASSFWGQGGGAAKNIQYF. CDR3 DNA: TGTGCCAGCAGCTTTTGGGGACAGGGAGGGGGCGCGGCCAAAAACATTCAGTACTTC.

The chain couples TRBV20-1 to TRBJ1-5; D remains unclear. The CDR3 is 12 residues long. The V and J ends lost 6 bases and 4 bases respectively, with 10 bases between them. The germline V gene has CDR1 DFQATT and CDR2 SNEGSKA (reference sequence). CDR3: CSASRGNQPQHF. In DNA form, the CDR3 reads TGCAGTGCATCACGAGGAAATCAGCCCCAGCATTTT.

This chain uses TRBV5-1 with TRBJ1-4, with D hard to call. CDR3 length: 11 amino acids. The V gene lost 0 bases and the J gene lost 16 bases, with 10 bases spanning the gap. Germline V gene sequence: CDR1 SGHRS, CDR2 YFSETQ. CDR3 DNA sequence: TGCGCCAGCAGCTTGGCGGGCAATTCGTTTTTT. This sequence encodes CASSLAGNSFF.

A word on this clonotype: Germline and junction disagree at one end, which may indicate a read error. The V call is TRBV6-1, the J call TRBJ2-1; TRBD2 matches at 9 bases. The CDR3 runs to 15 residues. The germline V gene has CDR1 MNHNS and CDR2 SASEGT. This CDR3 reads CDSRKREESYNEQFF. Written as DNA, the CDR3 is TGTGACAGCAGGAAGCGGGAGGAATCCTACAATGAGCAGTTCTTC.

This clonotype was counted a few times. DNA of the CDR3: TGTGCCAGCAGTTACTTGCAGGGCAGCGAGCAGTACTTC. Residues: CASSYLQGSEQYF. The rearrangement links TRBV6-5 to TRBJ2-7, with D perhaps TRBD1 (5 bases). The CDR3 totals 13 residues. The V and J ends lost 1 base and 6 bases respectively, with 10 bases between them. Germline loops: CDR1 MNHEY, CDR2 SVGAGI.

On this clonotype: Possible read error: a much larger clone is one base away. The chain has TRBV20-1 and TRBJ2-4, with 7 bases aligning to TRBD2. The CDR3 sequence is 13 residues long. Unmatched junction bases numbered 8, after V lost 3 bases and J lost 9 bases. CDR1 DFQATT and CDR2 SNEGSKA come from the germline V gene (reference sequence). DNA for the CDR3: TGCAGTGCTAGGGGGGGGAGAGGTGGCATTCAGTACTTC. This gives the protein CSARGGRGGIQYF.

In its sample, this clonotype was seen once. The rearrangement joins TRBV24-1 to TRBJ1-2; TRBD1 might be the D (5 bases). This CDR3 is built from 15 residues. Between the trimmed V and J ends, which lost 4 bases and 4 bases, there was a span of 15 bases. Per germline, CDR1 KGHDR and CDR2 SFDVKD. CDR3 in amino acids: CATSDAREAFYGYTF. CDR3 in DNA: TGTGCCACCAGTGACGCCAGGGAGGCATTCTATGGCTACACCTTC.

This clonotype was observed many times. The rearrangement uses TRBV29-1 and TRBJ2-1, with 9 bases matching TRBD1. Per germline, CDR1 SQVTM and CDR2 ANQGSEA. This CDR3 has 14 residues. After removal of 7 bases from V and 6 bases from J, the junction contained 10 bases not matched to a gene. In DNA, the CDR3 is TGCAGCGGATGGGGGGACAGGGATGGCAATGAGCAGTTCTTC. Translating gives CSGWGDRDGNEQFF.

In the case of this clonotype: Being one base from a much bigger clone, this may be a read error. The rearrangement uses TRBV4-1 and TRBJ1-2; TRBD1 matches 9 bases. CDR3 length equals 15 residues. J was trimmed by 2 bases and V by 6 bases; bases with no gene match: 7. Germline lookup yields CDR1 MGHRA and CDR2 YSYEKL. The CDR3 sequence is CASRRGTGRNYGYTF. CDR3 sequence (DNA): TGCGCCAGCAGACGAGGGACAGGGCGCAACTATGGCTACACCTTC.

This clonotype showed up many times. The chain uses TRBV20-1 and TRBJ1-5; D is unresolved. The CDR3 runs 13 residues. Trimming left V 0 bases short and J 5 bases short, with 8 bases between. Germline V CDR1 and CDR2: DFQATT, SNEGSKA (reference sequence). The CDR3 loop is CSARDQAYQPQHF. In nucleotides, the CDR3 is TGCAGTGCTAGAGATCAGGCTTATCAGCCCCAGCATTTT.

In its sample, this clonotype was seen many times. The chain links TRBV5-1 to TRBJ2-1; D possibly corresponds to TRBD1 (6 bases). The V end lost 2 bases, the J end lost 0 bases, and 18 bases lay between the germline ends. The CDR3 is 18 amino acids. The germline V gene encodes CDR1 SGHRS and CDR2 YFSETQ. The CDR3 sequence is CASSFGQQAVSSYNEQFF. As DNA, the CDR3 is TGCGCCAGCAGCTTCGGACAGCAAGCGGTGAGCTCCTACAATGAGCAGTTCTTC.

In its sample, this clonotype was seen many times. The rearrangement joins TRBV11-2 to TRBJ2-1; 8 nucleotides match TRBD2. The CDR3 runs 15 residues. V shed 2 bases, J shed 9 bases, and the junction held 9 bases outside the gene matches. The V gene's germline CDR1 is SGHAT and CDR2 FQNNGV. CDR3 in DNA: TGTGCCAGCAGCTTAAGGCGGGAGGTGGTTGGTGAGCAGTTCTTC. Translating gives CASSLRREVVGEQFF.

The V and J genes are TRBV2 and TRBJ2-7; perhaps D is TRBD1 or TRBD2 (5 bases each). CDR1 and CDR2 (germline): SNHLY, FYNNEI. The CDR3 extends over 16 amino acids. Trimming cost V 5 bases and J 0 bases, with 17 bases left between them. CDR3 sequence (DNA): TGTGCCAGCAGTCCGGGACGGCCTTTCGGCTCCTACGAGCAGTACTTC. Amino acids: CASSPGRPFGSYEQYF.

The chain employs TRBV21-1 and TRBJ1-1; the table's D call TRBD1 went unverified against the DNA. TRBV21-1 is recorded as a pseudogene. There are 15 residues in the CDR3. The CDR3 coding sequence is TGTGCCAGCAGCAGCCGGGACAGGGGGTTCACTGAAGCTTTCTTT. As protein: CASSSRDRGFTEAFF.

This clonotype showed up just a few times. This chain links TRBV11-2 with TRBJ2-7; 10 nucleotides align to TRBD2. This CDR3 is built from 16 residues. Germline loops: CDR1 SGHAT, CDR2 FQNNGV. V lost 5 bases, J lost 0 bases, and 7 bases stayed unmatched. The chain's CDR3 is CASSPWGLALSYEQYF. The CDR3 DNA reads TGTGCCAGCAGCCCCTGGGGACTAGCGCTCTCCTACGAGCAGTACTTC.

About this clonotype itself: Without the conserved terminal phenylalanine or tryptophan, this CDR3 likely stems from a read error. This chain joins TRBV20-1 and TRBJ1-1; D unclear. V was shortened by 0 bases and J by 2 bases, with 4 bases between the two germline ends. The CDR3 consists of 12 residues. Germline CDR1 and CDR2: DFQATT and SNEGSKA (reference sequence). CDR3 in DNA: TGCAGTGCTAGAGACCCAAACACTGAAGCTTTCTAT. Translated: CSARDPNTEAFY.

This clonotype is deemed medium-sized. The gene calls are TRBV7-6 and TRBJ2-3; 9 nucleotides line up with TRBD2. There are 17 residues in the CDR3. Germline CDR1 is SGHVS and CDR2 is FNYEAQ. V trimming: 5 bases; J trimming: 3 bases; junction bases outside the gene matches: 12. The CDR3 coding sequence is TGTGCCAGCAGCCGCCCCCAGCGGGAGGCCGGGACAGATACGCAGTATTTT. Translation: CASSRPQREAGTDTQYF. The whole variable domain, remainder taken from reference TRBV7-6 and TRBJ2-3, is GAGVSQSPRYKVTKRGQDVALRCDPISGHVSLYWYRQALGQGPEFLTYFNYEAQQDKSGLPNDRFSAERPEGSISTLTIQRTEQRDSAMYRCASSRPQREAGTDTQYFGPGTRLTVL.

This clonotype has only a few counts. V and J are TRBV29-1 and TRBJ1-2; possible D gene TRBD1, 6 bases. Looked up from germline, CDR1 is SQVTM and CDR2 is ANQGSEA. V lost 3 bases, J lost 2 bases, and 10 bases lay in between. The CDR3 spans 13 residues. The CDR3 region has the DNA TGCAGCGTTGACCCCCAGGGGAACTATGGCTACACCTTC. It is translated as CSVDPQGNYGYTF.

In its sample, this clonotype is medium-sized. The genes are TRBV6-5 and TRBJ2-1; 9 bases are a match to TRBD2. Unmatched junction bases numbered 11, after V lost 4 bases and J lost 16 bases. This CDR3 comprises 13 residues. Germline CDR1 MNHEY, CDR2 SVGAGI. The CDR3 sequence is CASSFGVSGSFFF. The CDR3 DNA sequence: TGTGCCAGCAGTTTCGGCGTTAGCGGGAGCTTTTTCTTC.

This clonotype came up once. The rearrangement links TRBV20-1 to TRBJ1-5; D not resolved. The germline V gene encodes CDR1 DFQATT and CDR2 SNEGSKA (reference sequence). V was shortened by 3 bases and J by 3 bases, with 3 bases between the two germline ends. CDR3 length equals 11 residues. The CDR3 reads CSARDNQPQHF. CDR3 in DNA: TGCAGTGCTAGGGACAATCAGCCCCAGCATTTT.

The chain recombines TRBV7-9 with TRBJ2-1, with TRBD2 identical over 9 bases. The CDR3 totals 15 residues. V lost 1 base to trimming and J lost 8 bases; unmatched junction nucleotides: 6. The V gene's germline CDR1 is SEHNR and CDR2 FQNEAQ (reference sequence). CDR3 residues: CASSLGLAEMDEQFF. The CDR3 nucleotides read TGTGCCAGCAGCTTAGGACTAGCGGAGATGGATGAGCAGTTCTTC.

As regards this clonotype: A much larger clone lies one base from this, so it may be a read error. Lacking the conserved final phenylalanine or tryptophan, this CDR3 likely reflects a read error. The chain joins TRBV12-3 or TRBV12-4 to TRBJ1-1; no reliable D call. The CDR3 length is 11 residues. The V end was cut by 7 bases, the J end by 5 bases, with 8 bases between. CDR3 DNA sequence: TGTGCCAGCACCCCGGGGACTGAAGCTTTCCTT. Its translation: CASTPGTEAFL.

The rearrangement joins TRBV5-6 to TRBJ1-5, with D unresolved. The V end lost 1 base, the J end lost 0 bases, and 14 bases lay between the germline ends. Germline assignment: CDR1 SGHDT and CDR2 YYEEEE. The CDR3 has 17 residues. The CDR3 here is CASSLTRGVYSNQPQHF. CDR3 DNA sequence: TGTGCCAGCAGCTTGACCAGAGGAGTTTATAGCAATCAGCCCCAGCATTTT.

Worth noting for this clonotype: A much bigger clone sits one base away, suggesting this may be a read error. The rearrangement links TRBV5-1 to TRBJ2-1; TRBD1 matches 8 bases. Germline-derived CDR1 and CDR2 are SGHRS and YFSETQ. The CDR3 has 13 residues. The V segment lost 6 bases and the J segment 7 bases; nucleotides outside the gene matches: 6. The DNA of the CDR3 is TGCGCCAGCATGAGGACAGGGTGGAATGAGCAGTTCTTC. Its protein is CASMRTGWNEQFF.

This clonotype appeared many times. The chain uses TRBV19 and TRBJ2-7, with a possible D match to TRBD1 (7 bases). Germline V gives CDR1 LNHDA, CDR2 SQIVND (reference sequence). The CDR3 totals 17 residues. V gave up 4 bases and J gave up 0 bases, with 19 bases separating them. The CDR3 DNA is TGTGCCAGTAGTAGAAGGGGGCGGGATTCCTCCTCCTACGAGCAGTACTTC. It yields the protein CASSRRGRDSSSYEQYF.